This TCR beta chain emerged from a study of cytomegalovirus exposure and HLA in healthy donors. Comment on this clone: The antigen remains unidentified.

General study findings and limits: CMV serostatus was the only recorded immune exposure for donors.

Primers: 60 Vbeta forward and 13 Jbeta reverse. The table came from immunoSEQ multiplex PCR; TCRdb's copy has only in-frame clones and leaves some out. The sample has some 130,000 clones, about 72% seen once. V dropped 0 bases and J dropped 3; count of bases not matched to a gene: 1. The CDR3 extends over 14 amino acids. Germline lookup yields CDR1 MNHEY and CDR2 SVGAGI. The sample taken for sequencing was PBMCs. The TCR originated in a man aged 25-40 years in good health and CMV-seropositive. The gene calls are TRBV6-5 and TRBJ1-1; 7 bases align to TRBD1. The CDR3 here is CASSYSTGDTEAFF. The CDR3 DNA reads as TGTGCCAGCAGTTACTCTACAGGGGACACTGAAGCTTTCTTT.